This paragraph reports one T cell receptor (beta chain). The antigen remains undetermined. This sample stems from a study of shared clonotypes between healthy human individuals. About the study: Per donor, three plates held CD4 naive cells, three held CD4 memory, two held CD8 naive and one held CD8 memory.

Naive CD8 cells comprised CD45RO-negative, CCR7-positively selected cells, excluding terminally differentiated effector memory CD45RA+ cells. In germline, CDR1 is SGHDT, CDR2 YYEEEE. The CDR3 totals 17 residues. J lost 0 bases, V lost 0 bases, and 5 bases had no gene match. Study findings and constraints: Sharing of clonotypes among donors was expected to vary with sequencing depth.

Profiled with immunoSEQ multiplex PCR; TCRdb holds only in-frame clones, not every one. The sample lists 660,000 or so clones; approximately 96% were seen once. The chain is built from TRBV5-6 and TRBJ1-3; TRBD1 matches at 8 bases. Material: naive CD8+ T cells sorted from blood. The sequence was obtained from a woman aged 25 to 39 in good health. The CDR3, as DNA: TGTGCCAGCAGCTTGGCACCTACAGGGGGCTCTGGAAACACCATATATTTT. Its translation is CASSLAPTGGSGNTIYF.